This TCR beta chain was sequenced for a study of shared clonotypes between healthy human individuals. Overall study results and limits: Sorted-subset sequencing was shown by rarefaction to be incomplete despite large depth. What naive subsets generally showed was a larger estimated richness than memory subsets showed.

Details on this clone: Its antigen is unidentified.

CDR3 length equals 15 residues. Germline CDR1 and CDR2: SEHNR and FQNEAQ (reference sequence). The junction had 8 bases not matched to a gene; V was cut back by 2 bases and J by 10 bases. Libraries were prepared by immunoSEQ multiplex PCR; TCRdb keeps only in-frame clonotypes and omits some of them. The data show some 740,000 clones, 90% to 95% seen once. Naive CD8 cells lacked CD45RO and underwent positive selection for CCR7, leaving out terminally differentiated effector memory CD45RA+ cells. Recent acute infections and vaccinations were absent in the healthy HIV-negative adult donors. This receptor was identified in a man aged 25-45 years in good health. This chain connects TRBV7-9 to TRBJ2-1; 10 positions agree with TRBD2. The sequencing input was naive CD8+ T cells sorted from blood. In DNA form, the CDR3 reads TGTGCCAGCAGCTTACCCAGCGGGAGGGCCAAGGAGCAGTTCTTC. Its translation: CASSLPSGRAKEQFF.